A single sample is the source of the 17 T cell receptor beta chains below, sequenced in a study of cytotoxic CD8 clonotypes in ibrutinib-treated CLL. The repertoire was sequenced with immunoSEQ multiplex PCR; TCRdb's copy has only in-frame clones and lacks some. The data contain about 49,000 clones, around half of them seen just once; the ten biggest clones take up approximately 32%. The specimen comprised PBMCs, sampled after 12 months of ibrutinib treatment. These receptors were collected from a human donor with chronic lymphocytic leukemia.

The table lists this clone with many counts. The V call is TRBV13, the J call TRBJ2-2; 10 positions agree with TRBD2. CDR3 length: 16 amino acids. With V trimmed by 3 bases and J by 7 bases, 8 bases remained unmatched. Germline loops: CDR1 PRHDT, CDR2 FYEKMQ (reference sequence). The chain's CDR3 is CASSFTSGITIGELFF. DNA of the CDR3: TGTGCCAGCAGCTTTACTAGCGGGATTACGATCGGGGAGCTGTTTTTT. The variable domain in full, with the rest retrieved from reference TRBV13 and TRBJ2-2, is AAGVIQSPRHLIKEKRETATLKCYPIPRHDTVYWYQQGPGQDPQFLISFYEKMQSDKGSIPDRFSAQQFSDYHSELNMSSLELGDSALYFCASSFTSGITIGELFFGEGSRLTVL.

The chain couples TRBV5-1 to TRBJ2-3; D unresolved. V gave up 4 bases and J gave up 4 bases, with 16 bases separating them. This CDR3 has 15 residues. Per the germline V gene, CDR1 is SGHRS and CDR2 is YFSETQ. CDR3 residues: CASSPVGPDADTQYF. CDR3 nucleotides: TGCGCCAGCAGCCCAGTAGGGCCGGACGCAGATACGCAGTATTTT.

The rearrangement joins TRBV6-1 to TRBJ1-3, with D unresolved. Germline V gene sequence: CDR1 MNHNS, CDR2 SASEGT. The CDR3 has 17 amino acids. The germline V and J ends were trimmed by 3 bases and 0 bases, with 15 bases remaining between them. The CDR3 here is CASSDAYSGSSGNTIYF. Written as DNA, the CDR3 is TGTGCCAGCAGTGACGCTTACTCAGGATCCTCTGGAAACACCATATATTTT.

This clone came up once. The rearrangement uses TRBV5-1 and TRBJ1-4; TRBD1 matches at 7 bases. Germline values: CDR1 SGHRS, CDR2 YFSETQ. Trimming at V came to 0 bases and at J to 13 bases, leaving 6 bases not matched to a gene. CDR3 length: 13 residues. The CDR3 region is CASSLEDRERLFF. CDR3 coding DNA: TGCGCCAGCAGCTTGGAAGACAGGGAGCGACTGTTTTTT.

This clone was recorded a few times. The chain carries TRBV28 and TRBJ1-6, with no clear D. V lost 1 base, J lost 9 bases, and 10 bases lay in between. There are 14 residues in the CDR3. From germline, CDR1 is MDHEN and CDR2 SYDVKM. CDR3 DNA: TGTGCCAGCAGTTTATCGGACCCAAGTTCACCCCTCCACTTT. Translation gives CASSLSDPSSPLHF.

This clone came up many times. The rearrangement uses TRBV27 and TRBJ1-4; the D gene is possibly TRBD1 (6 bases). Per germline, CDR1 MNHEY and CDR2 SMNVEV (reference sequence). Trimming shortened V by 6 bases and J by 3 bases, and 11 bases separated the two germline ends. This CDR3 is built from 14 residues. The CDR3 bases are TGTGCCAGCAGCACGACAGGACCTAATGAAAAACTGTTTTTT. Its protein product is CASSTTGPNEKLFF.

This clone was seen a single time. This CDR3 is CASSLVGTDTQYF. CDR3 bases: TGTGCCAGTAGTCTAGTAGGCACAGATACGCAGTATTTT. V usage is TRBV19 and J usage is TRBJ2-3; D gene ambiguous. V lost 5 bases and J 1 base, leaving 7 bases between the germline ends. This CDR3 has 13 amino acids. Germline assignment: CDR1 LNHDA and CDR2 SQIVND (reference sequence).

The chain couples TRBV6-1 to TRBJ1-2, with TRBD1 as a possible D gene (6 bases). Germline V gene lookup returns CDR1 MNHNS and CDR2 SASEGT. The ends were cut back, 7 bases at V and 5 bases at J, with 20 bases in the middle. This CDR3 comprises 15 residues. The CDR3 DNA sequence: TGTGCCAGCAACCCCGGACCGGGGGGCAGGTATGGCTACACCTTC. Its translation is CASNPGPGGRYGYTF.

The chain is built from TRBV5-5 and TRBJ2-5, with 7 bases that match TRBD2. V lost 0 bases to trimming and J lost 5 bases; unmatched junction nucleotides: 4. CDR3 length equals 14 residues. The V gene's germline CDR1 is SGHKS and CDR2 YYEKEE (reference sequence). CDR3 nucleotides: TGTGCCAGCAGCTTGGTCGGTAGCGGGGAGACCCAGTACTTC. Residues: CASSLVGSGETQYF.

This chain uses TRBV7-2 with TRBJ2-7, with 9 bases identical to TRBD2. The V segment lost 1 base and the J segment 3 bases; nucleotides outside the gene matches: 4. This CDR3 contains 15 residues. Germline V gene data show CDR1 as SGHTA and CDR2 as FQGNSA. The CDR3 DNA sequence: TGTGCCAGCAGCTTAGAGGGACTAGCAGTCTACGAGCAGTACTTC. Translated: CASSLEGLAVYEQYF.

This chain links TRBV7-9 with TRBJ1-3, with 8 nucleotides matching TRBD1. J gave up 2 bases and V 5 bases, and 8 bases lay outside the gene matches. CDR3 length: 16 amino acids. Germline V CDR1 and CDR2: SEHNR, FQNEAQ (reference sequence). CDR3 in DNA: TGTGCCAGCAGCCGCGGACAGGGAGGGACTGGAAACACCATATATTTT. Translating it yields CASSRGQGGTGNTIYF. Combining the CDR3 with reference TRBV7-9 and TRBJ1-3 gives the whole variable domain DTGVSQNPRHKITKRGQNVTFRCDPISEHNRLYWYRQTLGQGPEFLTYFQNEAQLEKSRLLSDRFSAERPKGSFSTLEIQRTEQGDSAMYLCASSRGQGGTGNTIYFGEGSWLTVV.

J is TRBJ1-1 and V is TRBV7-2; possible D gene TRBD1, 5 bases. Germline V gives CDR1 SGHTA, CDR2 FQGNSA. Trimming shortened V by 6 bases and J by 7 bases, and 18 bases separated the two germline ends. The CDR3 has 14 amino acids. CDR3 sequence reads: CASRGGGNRGEAFF. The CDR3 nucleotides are TGTGCCAGCAGGGGCGGGGGTAATAGGGGTGAAGCTTTCTTT.

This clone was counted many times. The CDR3 nucleotides are TGCAGCGTTGAATTCGATCCGACAGGGGGCAATGGCTACACCTTC. It codes for CSVEFDPTGGNGYTF. The rearrangement links TRBV29-1 to TRBJ1-2; 10 nucleotides agree with TRBD1. With 2 bases clipped from V and 6 bases from J, the junction kept 9 bases outside the gene matches. Germline-derived CDR1 and CDR2 are SQVTM and ANQGSEA. The CDR3 is 15 amino acids.

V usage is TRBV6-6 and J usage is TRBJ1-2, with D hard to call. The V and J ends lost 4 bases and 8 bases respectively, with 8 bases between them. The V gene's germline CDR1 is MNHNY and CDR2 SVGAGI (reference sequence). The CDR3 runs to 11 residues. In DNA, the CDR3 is TGTGCCAGCAGTTCCCCGCGGGGCTACACCTTC. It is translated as CASSSPRGYTF.

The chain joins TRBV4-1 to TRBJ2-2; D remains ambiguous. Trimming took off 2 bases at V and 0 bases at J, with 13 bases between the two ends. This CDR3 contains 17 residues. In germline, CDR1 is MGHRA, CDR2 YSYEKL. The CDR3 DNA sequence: TGCGCCAGCAGCCAACCCCCAGGCACCACGAACACCGGGGAGCTGTTTTTT. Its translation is CASSQPPGTTNTGELFF.

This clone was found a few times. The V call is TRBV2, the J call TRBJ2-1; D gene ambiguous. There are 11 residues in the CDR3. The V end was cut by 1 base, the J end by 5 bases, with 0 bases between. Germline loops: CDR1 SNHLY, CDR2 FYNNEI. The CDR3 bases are TGTGCCAGCAGTGAAGACAATGAGCAGTTCTTC. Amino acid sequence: CASSEDNEQFF.

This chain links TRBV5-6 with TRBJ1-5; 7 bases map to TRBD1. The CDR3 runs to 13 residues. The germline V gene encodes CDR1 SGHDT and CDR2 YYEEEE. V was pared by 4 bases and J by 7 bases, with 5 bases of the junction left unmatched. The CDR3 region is CASSHDREQPQHF. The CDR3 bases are TGTGCCAGCAGCCATGACAGGGAGCAGCCCCAGCATTTT.